A selection of T cell receptor beta chains follows, all from one sample in a study of cytomegalovirus exposure and HLA in healthy donors. Sequencing used immunoSEQ multiplex PCR; TCRdb keeps in-frame clones, though not all of them. The sample carries about 160,000 clones, 80% recorded once. The material sequenced was PBMCs. These TCRs come from a woman in her forties or fifties in good health and CMV-seropositive. CDR3s include the opening cysteine and the closing phenylalanine or tryptophan. D genes are given only for firm matches. Rows may omit the clone size; those that give it use once, few, many or a size class.

v_call	clone_size	d_call	j_call	cdr3_nt	cdr3_aa
TRBV7-3	NA	TRBD1	TRBJ2-3	TGTGCCAGCAGCTTAACCGCCGGGACAGGGGGCACAGATACGCAGTATTTT	CASSLTAGTGGTDTQYF
TRBV28	NA	TRBD1	TRBJ1-5	TGTGCCAGCAGCGCACCGGGACAGGGGTATCAGCCCCAGCATTTT	CASSAPGQGYQPQHF
TRBV28	NA	TRBD1	TRBJ1-2	TGTGCCAGCAGTCCAGCAATAGGACAGGAAGCTAACTATGGCTACACCTTC	CASSPAIGQEANYGYTF
TRBV7-3	NA	NA	TRBJ2-2	TGTGCCAGCAGGTCCGGACTCGCGAACACCGGGGAGCTGTTTTTT	CASRSGLANTGELFF
TRBV7-9	NA	NA	TRBJ1-2	TGTTCCAGCAGCAGGACCGGGACACTTGGCTACACCTTC	CSSSRTGTLGYTF
TRBV5-8	NA	NA	TRBJ2-7	TGTGCCAGCAGCCAGACAGACTTTCCCTACGAGCAGTACTTC	CASSQTDFPYEQYF
TRBV27	NA	NA	TRBJ2-1	TGTGCCAGCAGTTTTCAAATCTACAATGAGCAGTTCTTC	CASSFQIYNEQFF
TRBV5-8	few	TRBD2	TRBJ2-5	TGTGCCAGCATCCGAGGACTAGCGGGAGGTGTAGGGACCCAGTACTTC	CASIRGLAGGVGTQYF
TRBV7-2	NA	NA	TRBJ1-2	TGTGCCAGCAGCTCTCCCAGGGGATATGACCGTGGCTACACCTTC	CASSSPRGYDRGYTF
TRBV6-5	few	NA	TRBJ2-1	TGTGCCAGCAGCTCCGTATACAATGAGCAGTTCTTC	CASSSVYNEQFF
TRBV7-3	once	NA	TRBJ1-1	TGTGCCAGCAGCTTAATGAGCGGAGGGGAGGGCACTGAAGCTTTCTTT	CASSLMSGGEGTEAFF
TRBV6-5	NA	TRBD1	TRBJ2-7	TGTGCCAGCAGCGGACAGGGGGCTACATCCTACGAGCAGTACTTC	CASSGQGATSYEQYF
TRBV13	NA	TRBD1	TRBJ1-6	TGTGCCAGCAGCCCACGTCGACAGGGGGTAAATTCACCCCTCCACTTT	CASSPRRQGVNSPLHF
TRBV5-1	few	TRBD1	TRBJ2-3	TGCGCCAGCAGCCGGACTGGACAGGGCGAGACCGTCGCAGATACGCAGTATTTT	CASSRTGQGETVADTQYF
TRBV9	NA	TRBD1	TRBJ1-2	TGTGCCAGCAGCGCCCTGACAGGGCCTAACTATGGCTACACCTTC	CASSALTGPNYGYTF
TRBV7-3	few	NA	TRBJ2-1	TGTGCCAGCAGCTTATCAAACAATGAGCAGTTCTTC	CASSLSNNEQFF
TRBV5-1	NA	TRBD2	TRBJ2-2	TGCGCCAGCAGCTTTCTAGCGGGAGGGAACACCGGGGAGCTGTTTTTT	CASSFLAGGNTGELFF
TRBV6-1	NA	TRBD2	TRBJ2-3	TGTGCCAGCAACCTACTAGCGGAGAGCACAGATACGCAGTATTTT	CASNLLAESTDTQYF
TRBV10-2	NA	NA	TRBJ1-4	TGCGCCAGCAACTCCAGGCTGACTAATGAAAAACTGTTTTTT	CASNSRLTNEKLFF
TRBV27	NA	TRBD1	TRBJ1-2	TGTGCCAGCAGTTTATCGGTGGGACAGGGAGGCTATGGCTACACCTTC	CASSLSVGQGGYGYTF
TRBV15	once	TRBD1	TRBJ1-5	TGTGCCACCAGCAGAGAACGACAGGGGAGTCAGCCCCAGCATTTT	CATSRERQGSQPQHF
TRBV2	NA	TRBD1	TRBJ2-7	TGTGCCAGCAGCGAGGTCCAGGGGGCTCGGTACGAGCAGTACTTC	CASSEVQGARYEQYF
TRBV9	NA	NA	TRBJ2-1	TGTGCCAGCAGCGTCGGGGGAAGGAACTACAATGAGCAGTTCTTC	CASSVGGRNYNEQFF
TRBV19	once	NA	TRBJ1-1	TGTGCCAGTAGTATAATCGTGAACACTGAAGCTTTCTTT	CASSIIVNTEAFF
TRBV5-1	NA	NA	TRBJ2-1	TGCGCCAGCAGCTTGTCAGGTCCTCCATATATAGAGCAGTTCTTC	CASSLSGPPYIEQFF
TRBV28	NA	TRBD1	TRBJ1-2	TGTGCCAGCAGTCCCCCGGGACAGGGGTTTGGCTACACCTTC	CASSPPGQGFGYTF
TRBV11-2	few	TRBD2	TRBJ2-1	TGTGCCAGCACGACTAGCGGGAGTTCCGGTGAGCAGTTCTTC	CASTTSGSSGEQFF
TRBV28	NA	NA	TRBJ1-1	TGTGCCAGCAGTCATCCATTGAACACTGAAGCTTTCTTT	CASSHPLNTEAFF
TRBV7-9	NA	NA	TRBJ2-5	TGTGCCAGCAGCTTATACGCGGGACCCCAAGAGACCCAGTACTTC	CASSLYAGPQETQYF
TRBV28	NA	TRBD1	TRBJ1-2	TGTGCCAGCAGTTCCCCTGGGACAGGGAAGGGTGATGGCTACACCTTC	CASSSPGTGKGDGYTF
TRBV14	NA	NA	TRBJ1-3	TGTGCCAGCAGCCAAGATCGAGCCGGAAACACCATATATTTT	CASSQDRAGNTIYF
TRBV28	once	TRBD1	TRBJ1-3	TGTGCCAGCAGTACCTACGGACAGGGAGGTGGAAACACCATATATTTT	CASSTYGQGGGNTIYF
TRBV6-5	NA	TRBD1	TRBJ2-7	TGTGCCAGCAGTTATGGGACAGGGTTCATCGAGCAGTACTTC	CASSYGTGFIEQYF
TRBV9	NA	TRBD2	TRBJ2-1	TGTGCCAGCAGCGTAGCCCCTACTAGCGGTAGATTGGGATACAATGAGCAGTTCTTC	CASSVAPTSGRLGYNEQFF
TRBV6-6	NA	TRBD1	TRBJ1-3	TGTGCCACCGCGTCGTCCGGACAGGTCTCTGGAAACACCATATATTTT	CATASSGQVSGNTIYF